These T cell receptor beta chains were read from a single sample in a study of identical twins. MiXCR was run by TCRdb on the 5' RACE reads, yielding one entry per CDR3 protein. The sample contains 1.5 million to 2 million distinct CDR3 sequences, roughly 35% of which appear only once. The material sequenced was cord blood. The receptors stem from a newborn girl in good health. CDR3s include the opening cysteine and the closing phenylalanine or tryptophan. A D gene is named only where the DNA matches it firmly. Size is omitted from some rows. Given values are once, few, many or a class for expanded clones.

d_gene: NA
j_gene: TRBJ2-1
abundance: few
len: 14
v_gene: TRBV20-1
CDR3aa: CSASDGGGYNEQFF
CDR3nt: TGCAGTGCTAGCGACGGGGGCGGCTACAATGAGCAGTTCTTC

d_gene: NA
j_gene: TRBJ2-7
abundance: many
len: 13
v_gene: TRBV27
CDR3aa: CASSHGPSYEQYF
CDR3nt: TGTGCCAGCAGCCATGGGCCCTCCTACGAGCAGTACTTC

d_gene: TRBD1
j_gene: TRBJ1-2
abundance: NA
len: 14
v_gene: TRBV6-5
CDR3aa: CASRPTGDNYGYTF
CDR3nt: TGTGCCAGCAGACCGACAGGGGATAACTATGGCTACACCTTC

d_gene: TRBD2
j_gene: TRBJ2-7
abundance: NA
len: 16
v_gene: TRBV4-2
CDR3aa: CASSLNTGTRGDEQYF
CDR3nt: TGTGCCAGCAGCCTGAATACCGGGACTAGGGGCGATGAGCAGTACTTC

d_gene: NA
j_gene: TRBJ1-1
abundance: few
len: 16
v_gene: TRBV20-1
CDR3aa: CSARDSGRPRYTEAFF
CDR3nt: TGCAGTGCTAGAGATTCGGGGAGGCCTCGTTACACTGAAGCTTTCTTT

d_gene: TRBD1
j_gene: TRBJ1-2
abundance: many
len: 15
v_gene: TRBV10-3
CDR3aa: CAIRPGTGTDYGYTF
CDR3nt: TGTGCCATCAGGCCCGGGACAGGGACGGACTATGGCTACACCTTC

d_gene: NA
j_gene: TRBJ1-5
abundance: few
len: 13
v_gene: TRBV10-3
CDR3aa: CAISEGTDQPQHF
CDR3nt: TGTGCCATCAGTGAGGGAACGGATCAGCCCCAGCATTTT

d_gene: NA
j_gene: TRBJ2-3
abundance: NA
len: 11
v_gene: TRBV6-1
CDR3aa: CASRIADTQYF
CDR3nt: TGTGCCAGCAGGATAGCGGATACGCAGTATTTT

d_gene: NA
j_gene: TRBJ1-5
abundance: NA
len: 15
v_gene: TRBV24-1
CDR3aa: CATSDLQESAQPQHF
CDR3nt: TGTGCCACCAGTGATCTACAGGAATCTGCTCAGCCCCAGCATTTT

d_gene: NA
j_gene: TRBJ1-1
abundance: NA
len: 14
v_gene: TRBV2
CDR3aa: CASSVGVGDTEAFF
CDR3nt: TGTGCCAGCAGTGTGGGGGTGGGGGACACTGAAGCTTTCTTT

d_gene: TRBD1
j_gene: TRBJ1-5
abundance: few
len: 19
v_gene: TRBV27
CDR3aa: CASSLGFRGGRWSNQPQHF
CDR3nt: TGTGCCAGCAGTTTAGGTTTTAGAGGGGGCAGGTGGAGCAATCAGCCCCAGCATTTT

d_gene: NA
j_gene: TRBJ2-7
abundance: few
len: 15
v_gene: TRBV20-1
CDR3aa: CSASGTRVLSYEQYF
CDR3nt: TGCAGTGCTAGCGGGACTCGCGTCTTGTCCTACGAGCAGTACTTC

d_gene: TRBD2
j_gene: TRBJ2-1
abundance: NA
len: 18
v_gene: TRBV5-1
CDR3aa: CASSLAKTGTSGYNEQFF
CDR3nt: TGCGCCAGCAGCTTGGCCAAGACCGGGACTAGCGGATACAATGAGCAGTTCTTC

d_gene: TRBD1
j_gene: TRBJ2-7
abundance: few
len: 14
v_gene: TRBV20-1
CDR3aa: CSASVGTGSYEQYF
CDR3nt: TGCAGTGCTAGTGTTGGGACAGGCTCCTACGAGCAGTACTTC

d_gene: TRBD2
j_gene: TRBJ2-3
abundance: NA
len: 16
v_gene: TRBV6-1
CDR3aa: CASSVRRGGDTDTQYF
CDR3nt: TGTGCCAGCAGTGTTCGACGGGGGGGAGACACAGATACGCAGTATTTT

d_gene: NA
j_gene: TRBJ2-3
abundance: NA
len: 14
v_gene: TRBV7-2
CDR3aa: CASSLWDPTDTQYF
CDR3nt: TGTGCCAGCAGCTTATGGGACCCCACAGATACGCAGTATTTT

d_gene: NA
j_gene: TRBJ2-2
abundance: NA
len: 16
v_gene: TRBV3-1
CDR3aa: CASSHHTGTLTGELFF
CDR3nt: TGTGCCAGCAGCCACCACACAGGGACCCTCACCGGGGAGCTGTTTTTT

d_gene: TRBD1
j_gene: TRBJ1-5
abundance: few
len: 19
v_gene: TRBV6-5
CDR3aa: CASSYPRGSIERSNQPQHF
CDR3nt: TGTGCCAGCAGTTACCCCAGGGGGTCAATTGAAAGGAGCAATCAGCCCCAGCATTTT

d_gene: TRBD2
j_gene: TRBJ2-5
abundance: NA
len: 14
v_gene: TRBV7-8
CDR3aa: CASFAGRVRETQYF
CDR3nt: TGTGCCAGTTTCGCCGGGAGGGTGAGGGAGACCCAGTACTTC

d_gene: TRBD2
j_gene: TRBJ2-2
abundance: NA
len: 17
v_gene: TRBV7-2
CDR3aa: CASSLRSSGGDTGELFF
CDR3nt: TGTGCCAGCAGCTTACGATCTAGCGGGGGAGACACCGGGGAGCTGTTTTTT

d_gene: NA
j_gene: TRBJ1-5
abundance: few
len: 12
v_gene: TRBV11-2
CDR3aa: CASSLDRGPQHF
CDR3nt: TGTGCCAGCAGCTTAGATCGGGGGCCCCAGCATTTT

d_gene: NA
j_gene: TRBJ1-2
abundance: few
len: 14
v_gene: TRBV5-1
CDR3aa: CASSLGGPNHDYTF
CDR3nt: TGCGCCAGCAGCTTGGGGGGGCCTAACCATGACTACACCTTC

d_gene: NA
j_gene: TRBJ2-7
abundance: NA
len: 14
v_gene: TRBV2
CDR3aa: CASSDSQSSYEQYF
CDR3nt: TGTGCCAGCAGTGACAGCCAGTCCTCCTACGAGCAGTACTTC

d_gene: NA
j_gene: TRBJ2-7
abundance: NA
len: 12
v_gene: TRBV20-1
CDR3aa: CSASLDGLEQYF
CDR3nt: TGCAGTGCTAGCCTGGACGGCCTGGAGCAGTACTTC

d_gene: NA
j_gene: TRBJ1-1
abundance: once
len: 17
v_gene: TRBV20-1
CDR3aa: CSVWLREPGYMNTEAFF
CDR3nt: TGCAGTGTGTGGCTAAGGGAGCCGGGGTATATGAACACTGAAGCTTTCTTT